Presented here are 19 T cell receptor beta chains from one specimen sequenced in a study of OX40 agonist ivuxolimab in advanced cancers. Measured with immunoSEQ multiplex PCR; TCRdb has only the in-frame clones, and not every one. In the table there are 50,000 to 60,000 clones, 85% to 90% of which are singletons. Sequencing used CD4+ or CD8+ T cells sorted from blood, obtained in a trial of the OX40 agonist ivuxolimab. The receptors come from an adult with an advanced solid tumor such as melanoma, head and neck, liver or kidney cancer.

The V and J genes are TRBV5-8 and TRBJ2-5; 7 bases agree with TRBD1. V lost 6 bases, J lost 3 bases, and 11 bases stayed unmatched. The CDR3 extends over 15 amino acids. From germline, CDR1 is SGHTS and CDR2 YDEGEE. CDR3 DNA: TGTGCCAGCATGAACCCGGGACAGACAGAAGAGACCCAGTACTTC. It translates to CASMNPGQTEETQYF.

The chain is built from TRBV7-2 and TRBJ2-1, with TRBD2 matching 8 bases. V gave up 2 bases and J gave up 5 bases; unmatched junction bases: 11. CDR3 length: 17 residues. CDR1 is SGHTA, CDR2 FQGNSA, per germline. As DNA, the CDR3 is TGTGCCAGCAGCTTATGGAGCGGGGGACGCCACAACAATGAGCAGTTCTTC. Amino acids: CASSLWSGGRHNNEQFF. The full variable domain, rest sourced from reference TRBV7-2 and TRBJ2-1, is GAGVSQSPSNKVTEKGKDVELRCDPISGHTALYWYRQSLGQGLEFLIYFQGNSAPDKSGLPSDRFSAERTGGSVSTLTIQRTQQEDSAVYLCASSLWSGGRHNNEQFFGPGTRLTVL.

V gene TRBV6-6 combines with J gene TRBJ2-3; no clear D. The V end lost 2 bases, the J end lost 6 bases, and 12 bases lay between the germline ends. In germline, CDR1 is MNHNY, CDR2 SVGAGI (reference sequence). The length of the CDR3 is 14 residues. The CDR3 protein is CASSYTVGSDTQYF. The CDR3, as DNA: TGTGCCAGCAGTTACACAGTCGGGTCTGATACGCAGTATTTT.

CDR3 amino acids: CASSSGQGDNYGYTF. The CDR3, as DNA: TGCGCCAGCAGCAGCGGACAGGGCGATAACTATGGCTACACCTTC. V usage is TRBV5-1 and J usage is TRBJ1-2; TRBD1 agrees at 8 bases. CDR3 length equals 15 residues. With V trimmed by 4 bases and J by 1 base, 6 bases remained unmatched. The germline gives CDR1 SGHRS, CDR2 YFSETQ.

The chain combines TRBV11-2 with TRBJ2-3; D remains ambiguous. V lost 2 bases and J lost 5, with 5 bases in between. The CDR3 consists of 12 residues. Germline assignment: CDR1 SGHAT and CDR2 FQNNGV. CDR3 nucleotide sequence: TGTGCCAGCAGCTTAAGCCGAGATACGCAGTATTTT. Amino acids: CASSLSRDTQYF.

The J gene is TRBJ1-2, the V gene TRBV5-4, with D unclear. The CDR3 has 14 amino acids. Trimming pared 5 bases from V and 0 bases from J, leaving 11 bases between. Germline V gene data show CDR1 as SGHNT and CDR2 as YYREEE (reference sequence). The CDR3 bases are TGTGCCAGCAGGCAATTCCAGGCTAACTATGGCTACACCTTC. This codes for CASRQFQANYGYTF.

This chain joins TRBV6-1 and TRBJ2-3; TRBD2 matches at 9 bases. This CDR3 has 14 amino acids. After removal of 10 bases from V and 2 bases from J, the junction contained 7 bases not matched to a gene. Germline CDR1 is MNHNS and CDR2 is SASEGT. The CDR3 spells CATTGLAITDTQYF. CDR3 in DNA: TGTGCCACCACGGGACTAGCAATCACAGATACGCAGTATTTT.

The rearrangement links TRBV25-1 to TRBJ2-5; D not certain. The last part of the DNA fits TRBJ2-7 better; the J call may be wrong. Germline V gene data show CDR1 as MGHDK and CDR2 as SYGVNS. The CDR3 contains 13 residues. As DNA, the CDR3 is TGTGCCAGCAGTGATAACTTGTCCTACGAGCAGTACTTC. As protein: CASSDNLSYEQYF.

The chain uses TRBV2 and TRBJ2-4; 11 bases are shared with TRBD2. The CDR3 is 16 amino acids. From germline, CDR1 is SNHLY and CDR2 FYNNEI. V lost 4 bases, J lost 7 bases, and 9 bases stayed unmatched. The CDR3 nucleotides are TGTGCCAGCAGTGGACTAGCGGGGACGAGTACGAACATTCAGTACTTC. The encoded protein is CASSGLAGTSTNIQYF.

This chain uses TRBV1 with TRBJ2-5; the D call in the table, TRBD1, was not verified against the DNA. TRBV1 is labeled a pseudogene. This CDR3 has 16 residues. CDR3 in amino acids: CTSSQLDRRIQETQYF. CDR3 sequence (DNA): TGCACCAGCAGCCAATTAGACAGGCGAATCCAAGAGACCCAGTACTTC.

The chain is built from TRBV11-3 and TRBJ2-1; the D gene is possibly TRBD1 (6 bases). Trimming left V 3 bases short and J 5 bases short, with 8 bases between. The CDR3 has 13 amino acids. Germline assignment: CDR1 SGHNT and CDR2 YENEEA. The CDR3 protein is CASSLDRDNEQFF. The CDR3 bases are TGTGCCAGCAGCTTGGACAGAGACAATGAGCAGTTCTTC.

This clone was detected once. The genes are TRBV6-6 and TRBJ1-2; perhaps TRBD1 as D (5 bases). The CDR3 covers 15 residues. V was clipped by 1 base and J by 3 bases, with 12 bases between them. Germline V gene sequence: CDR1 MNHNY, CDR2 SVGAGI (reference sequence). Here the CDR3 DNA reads TGTGCCAGCAGTTACTTTTTAGACAGTTACTATGGCTACACCTTC. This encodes CASSYFLDSYYGYTF.

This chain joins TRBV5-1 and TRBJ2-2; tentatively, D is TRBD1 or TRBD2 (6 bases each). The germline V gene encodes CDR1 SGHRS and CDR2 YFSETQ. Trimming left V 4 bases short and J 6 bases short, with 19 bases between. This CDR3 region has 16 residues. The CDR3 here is CASSPGAREQAGELFF. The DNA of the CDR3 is TGCGCCAGCAGCCCAGGGGCACGGGAGCAAGCCGGGGAGCTGTTTTTT.

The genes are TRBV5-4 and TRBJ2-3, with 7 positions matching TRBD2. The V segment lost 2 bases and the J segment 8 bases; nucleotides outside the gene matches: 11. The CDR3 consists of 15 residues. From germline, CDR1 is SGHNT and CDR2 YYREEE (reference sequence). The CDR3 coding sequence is TGTGCCAGCAGCTTAAAGACCGGGACTATAGGTACGCAGTATTTT. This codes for CASSLKTGTIGTQYF.

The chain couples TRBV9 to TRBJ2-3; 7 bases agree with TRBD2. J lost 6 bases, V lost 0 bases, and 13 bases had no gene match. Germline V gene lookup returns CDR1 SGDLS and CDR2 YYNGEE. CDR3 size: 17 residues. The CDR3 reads CASSVAPSVGGRDTQYF. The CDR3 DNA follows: TGTGCCAGCAGCGTAGCCCCCTCTGTCGGGGGGAGGGATACGCAGTATTTT.

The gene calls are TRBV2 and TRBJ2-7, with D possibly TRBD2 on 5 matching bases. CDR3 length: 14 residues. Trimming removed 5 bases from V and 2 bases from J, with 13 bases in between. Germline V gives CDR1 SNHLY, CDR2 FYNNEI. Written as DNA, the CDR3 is TGTGCCAGCAGTAGATCAGCGGTTGCCTACGAGCAGTACTTC. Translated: CASSRSAVAYEQYF.

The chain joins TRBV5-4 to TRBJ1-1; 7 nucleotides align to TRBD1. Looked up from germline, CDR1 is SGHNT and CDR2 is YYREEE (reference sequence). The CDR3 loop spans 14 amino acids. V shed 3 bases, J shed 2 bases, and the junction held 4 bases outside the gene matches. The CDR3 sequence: CASSSQGVNTEAFF. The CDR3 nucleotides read TGTGCCAGCAGCTCTCAGGGGGTTAACACTGAAGCTTTCTTT.

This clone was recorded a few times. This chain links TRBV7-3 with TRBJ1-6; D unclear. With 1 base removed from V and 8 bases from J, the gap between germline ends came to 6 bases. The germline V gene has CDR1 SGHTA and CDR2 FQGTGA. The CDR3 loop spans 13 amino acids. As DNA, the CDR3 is TGTGCCAGCAGCTTAAGGATGGATTCACCCCTCCACTTT. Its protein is CASSLRMDSPLHF.

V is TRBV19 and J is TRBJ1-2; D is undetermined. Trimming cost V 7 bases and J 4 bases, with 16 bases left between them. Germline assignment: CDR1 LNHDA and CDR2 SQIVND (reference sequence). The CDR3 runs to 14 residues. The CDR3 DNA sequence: TGTGCCAGTACTCGCGAAGGCGGCAGCTATGGCTACACCTTC. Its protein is CASTREGGSYGYTF. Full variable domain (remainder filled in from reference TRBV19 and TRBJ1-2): DGGITQSPKYLFRKEGQNVTLSCEQNLNHDAMYWYRQDPGQGLRLIYYSQIVNDFQKGDIAEGYSVSREKKESFPLTVTSAQKNPTAFYLCASTREGGSYGYTFGSGTRLTVV.